These 6 T cell receptor beta chains came from one sample sequenced in a study of T cell clonotyping in hematopoietic cell transplantation (dated by TCRdb to 2020 to 2022). Library prep was done by the immunoSEQ multiplex PCR assay. TCRdb limited this immuneACCESS table to in-frame rearrangements with V and J called. A share of clones is missing; checked studies link under half to unresolved V genes, and the rest is unexplained. Here the sample has roughly 13,000 clones; approximately 92% occur a single time. About 1.2% of the sample is taken by the ten largest. Sequencing was performed on peripheral blood mononuclear cells. These receptors were obtained from a man aged 30 to 39 in good health. Some clones in this sample may be carry-over from other donors' samples.

This rearrangement joins TRBV7-2 to TRBJ2-2; D ambiguous. Trimming shortened V by 4 bases and J by 3 bases, and 3 bases separated the two germline ends. The CDR3 covers 12 residues. Germline V gene lookup returns CDR1 SGHTA and CDR2 FQGNSA. CDR3 sequence: CASSSDTGELFF. CDR3 sequence (DNA): TGTGCCAGCAGCTCCGACACCGGGGAGCTGTTTTTT.

The rearrangement links TRBV27 to TRBJ2-1; tentative D call: TRBD2 (5 bases). Germline CDR1 is MNHEY and CDR2 is SMNVEV (reference sequence). The CDR3 consists of 15 residues. V was shortened by 7 bases and J by 5 bases, with 18 bases between the two germline ends. CDR3 in DNA: TGTGCCAGCACCCAGAGGCGGGCCAGAAACAATGAGCAGTTCTTC. It translates to CASTQRRARNNEQFF.

For the CDR3, the DNA is TGCAGCGTTGAAGGGACCGGACAGCCCTCTGGAAACACCATATATTTT. Its protein is CSVEGTGQPSGNTIYF. The J gene is TRBJ1-3, the V gene TRBV29-1; D is possibly TRBD1 (6 bases). There are 16 residues in the CDR3. Trimming pared 1 base from V and 0 bases from J, leaving 13 bases between. Looked up from germline, CDR1 is SQVTM and CDR2 is ANQGSEA.

The chain's CDR3 is CASSRQGNQEKLFF. The CDR3 DNA follows: TGTGCCAGCAGTCGACAGGGGAACCAAGAAAAACTGTTTTTT. The chain links TRBV6-5 to TRBJ1-4; the match to TRBD1 covers 8 bases. The CDR3 sequence is 14 residues long. Trimming removed 5 bases from V and 8 bases from J; junction bases left unmatched: 7. Germline CDR1 MNHEY, CDR2 SVGAGI.

This clone has only one observation. The chain combines TRBV5-4 with TRBJ1-1; the D is unclear. V lost 0 bases, J lost 4 bases, and 13 bases lay in between. The CDR3 runs 15 residues. Germline V gives CDR1 SGHNT, CDR2 YYREEE (reference sequence). The CDR3 nucleotides read TGTGCCAGCAGCTTGGAGTATAGGACCACCACTGAAGCTTTCTTT. This codes for CASSLEYRTTTEAFF.

The rearrangement uses TRBV6-5 and TRBJ1-6; a possible D gene is TRBD1 (5 bases). Trimming removed 4 bases from V and 7 bases from J, with 17 bases in between. Looked up from germline, CDR1 is MNHEY and CDR2 is SVGAGI. This CDR3 comprises 16 residues. CDR3 region: CASSSSRVRGNSPLHF. In nucleotides, the CDR3 is TGTGCCAGCAGTTCGAGCAGGGTAAGGGGCAATTCACCCCTCCACTTT.